Listed here are 5 T cell receptor beta chains from one sample, sequenced in a study of T cells after yellow fever vaccination. TCRdb independently ran MiXCR on the 5' RACE reads; one entry per CDR3 protein. The repertoire holds about 550,000 distinct CDR3 sequences, with 15% to 20% as singletons. The source was PBMCs, collected 15 days after the yellow fever booster vaccination. The origin of the receptors is a young man who received the YFV17D yellow fever vaccine.

The chain has TRBV7-7 and TRBJ2-5, with D uncertain. CDR3 length equals 15 residues. Trimming removed 5 bases at V and 4 bases at J, with 17 bases between. Germline V gives CDR1 SSHAT, CDR2 FNYEAQ (reference sequence). The CDR3 DNA reads as TGTGCCAGCAGCCCCGGGCAGACCCTGCTAGAGACCCAGTACTTC. Protein: CASSPGQTLLETQYF.

Only a few counts were recorded for this clonotype. This chain joins TRBV20-1 and TRBJ2-5; TRBD2 might be the D (5 bases). Germline V gene sequence: CDR1 DFQATT, CDR2 SNEGSKA (reference sequence). The V and J ends lost 1 base and 5 bases respectively, with 14 bases between them. CDR3 length: 14 residues. In DNA form, the CDR3 reads TGCAGTGCTAGAGGTGTGCGGACGGGGGAGACCCAGTACTTC. It specifies CSARGVRTGETQYF.

This clonotype has a handful of counts. The V and J genes are TRBV7-2 and TRBJ1-2, with 8 bases that match TRBD1. With 3 bases clipped from V and 7 bases from J, the junction kept 4 bases outside the gene matches. The CDR3 runs to 13 residues. CDR1 and CDR2 from the germline V gene are SGHTA and FQGNSA. CDR3 region: CASSLYRGTGYTF. CDR3 nucleotide sequence: TGTGCCAGCAGCTTGTACAGGGGGACTGGCTACACCTTC.

In its sample, this clonotype was seen a few times. The chain has TRBV5-6 and TRBJ2-5, with D hard to call. Looked up from germline, CDR1 is SGHDT and CDR2 is YYEEEE. Trimming removed 1 base from V and 2 bases from J, with 12 bases in between. The CDR3 extends over 15 amino acids. The CDR3 sequence: CASSLLAAGQETQYF. The CDR3 nucleotides are TGTGCCAGCAGCTTGCTGGCGGCCGGGCAAGAGACCCAGTACTTC.

This clonotype was detected a few times. The chain couples TRBV23-1 to TRBJ2-7; D might be TRBD2 (5 bases). TRBV23-1 is identified as an open reading frame with a role that is uncertain. With 3 bases removed from V and 0 bases from J, the gap between germline ends came to 15 bases. The length of the CDR3 is 16 residues. CDR3: CASSHRISGSSYEQYF. The CDR3, as DNA: TGCGCCAGCAGTCACAGGATAAGCGGAAGCTCCTACGAGCAGTACTTC.